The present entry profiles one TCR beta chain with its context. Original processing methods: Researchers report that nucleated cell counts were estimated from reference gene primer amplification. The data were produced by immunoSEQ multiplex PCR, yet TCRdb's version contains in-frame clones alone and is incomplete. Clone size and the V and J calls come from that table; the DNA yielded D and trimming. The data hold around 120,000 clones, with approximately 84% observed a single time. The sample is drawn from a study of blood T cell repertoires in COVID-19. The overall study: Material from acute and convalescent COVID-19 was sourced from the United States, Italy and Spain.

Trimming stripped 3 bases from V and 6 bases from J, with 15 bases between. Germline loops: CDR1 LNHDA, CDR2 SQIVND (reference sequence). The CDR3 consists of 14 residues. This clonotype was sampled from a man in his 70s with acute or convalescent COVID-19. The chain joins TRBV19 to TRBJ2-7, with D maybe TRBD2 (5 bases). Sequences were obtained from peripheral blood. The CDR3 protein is CASSIGGRFGEQYF. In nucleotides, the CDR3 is TGTGCCAGTAGTATCGGAGGCAGGTTCGGCGAGCAGTACTTC.